The 10 T cell receptor beta chains given below trace back to one sample, sequenced in a study of CD8+ T cells in alopecia areata (dated by TCRdb to the late 2010s). Libraries were prepared through the immunoSEQ multiplex PCR assay. To provide template for TCR sequencing, every sample had RNA extracted and reverse transcribed into cDNA. What TCRdb holds here is the immuneACCESS table cut down to in-frame rearrangements. Part of the clones is not present; checked against another copy, under half of the missing clones reflect an unresolved V gene, and the others are unexplained. This sample is represented by 150,000 to 200,000 clones; around 60% of them were singletons. The ten largest clones capture approximately 3.4% of the sample. The time point label, as the study defines it: 4 weeks on oral tofacitinib. The treatment or condition label of this sample denotes: oral pan-JAK inhibitor, 5-10 mg twice daily.

This material consisted of CD4+ T cells sorted from blood, taken at week 4, from a patient treated with tofacitinib. The source of these receptors is a human donor with alopecia areata.

The chain is built from TRBV29-1 and TRBJ1-1, with D hard to call. There are 10 residues in the CDR3. Germline values: CDR1 SQVTM, CDR2 ANQGSEA. With 5 bases removed from V and 6 bases from J, the gap between germline ends came to 7 bases. CDR3 in amino acids: CSVRNSEAFF. The CDR3 DNA is TGCAGCGTTCGCAACTCTGAAGCTTTCTTT. The full variable domain, completed using reference TRBV29-1 and TRBJ1-1, is SAVISQKPSRDICQRGTSLTIQCQVDSQVTMMFWYRQQPGQSLTLIATANQGSEATYESGFVIDKFPISRPNLTFSTLTVSNMSPEDSSIYLCSVRNSEAFFGQGTRLTVV.

This clone was recorded only once. The chain couples TRBV2 to TRBJ2-7, with a weak D call TRBD1 (5 bases). Germline-derived CDR1 and CDR2 are SNHLY and FYNNEI. Trimming pared 7 bases from V and 2 bases from J, leaving 18 bases between. CDR3 length: 15 residues. CDR3 sequence: CASIPTPTGPYEQYF. The CDR3 nucleotides are TGTGCCAGCATCCCTACACCTACAGGCCCCTACGAGCAGTACTTC.

This clone has a handful of counts. The chain uses TRBV5-1 and TRBJ2-7, with 7 bases that match TRBD2. Germline V CDR1 and CDR2: SGHRS, YFSETQ. J was trimmed by 7 bases and V by 3 bases; bases with no gene match: 10. The CDR3 extends over 14 amino acids. This CDR3 is CASSSGLQGGEQYF. The CDR3 DNA reads as TGCGCCAGCAGCTCCGGACTCCAGGGAGGGGAGCAGTACTTC.

The chain has TRBV7-9 and TRBJ2-5, with D uncertain. Trimming took off 3 bases at V and 6 bases at J, with 8 bases between the two ends. The CDR3 runs to 12 residues. CDR1 is SEHNR and CDR2 is FQNEAQ in the germline V gene (reference sequence). The CDR3 loop is CASSLTVKTQYF. DNA of the CDR3: TGTGCCAGCAGCTTGACCGTGAAGACCCAGTACTTC.

The chain recombines TRBV30 with TRBJ2-7; TRBD2 might be the D (5 bases). The V end was cut by 5 bases, the J end by 7 bases, with 12 bases between. Germline loops: CDR1 GTSNPN, CDR2 SVGIG (reference sequence). The CDR3 is 11 residues long. In nucleotides, the CDR3 is TGTGCCTGGGGAGGCGTAGGGGAGCAGTACTTC. It specifies CAWGGVGEQYF.

This chain links TRBV7-2 with TRBJ1-5, with 10 bases matching TRBD1. V lost 5 bases and J lost 5; bases outside the gene matches: 6. The CDR3 extends over 15 amino acids. CDR1 is SGHTA, CDR2 FQGNSA, per germline. The CDR3 bases are TGTGCCAGCAGCACCGGACAGGGGGATCATCAGCCCCAGCATTTT. Translated: CASSTGQGDHQPQHF.

This chain connects TRBV30 to TRBJ2-5; 8 bases agree with TRBD2. The V gene end was trimmed by 3 bases and the J gene end by 3 bases; junction bases not matched to a gene: 3. This CDR3 has 13 amino acids. CDR1 GTSNPN and CDR2 SVGIG come from the germline V gene (reference sequence). This chain's CDR3 is CAWRSLAEETQYF. In DNA, the CDR3 is TGTGCCTGGAGATCACTAGCGGAAGAGACCCAGTACTTC.

This rearrangement joins TRBV30 to TRBJ1-1; D remains ambiguous. Germline CDR1 reads GTSNPN; CDR2 reads SVGIG (reference sequence). The CDR3 contains 13 residues. The V and J ends lost 0 bases and 12 bases respectively, with 17 bases between them. The CDR3 loop reads CAWSVSGDGLTFF. The CDR3 DNA reads TGTGCCTGGAGTGTATCCGGGGATGGGCTGACTTTCTTT.

This rearrangement joins TRBV28 to TRBJ2-5; TRBD1 agrees at 7 bases. TRBJ2-7 matches the DNA end more closely, so the J call is doubtful. This CDR3 has 14 residues. Per the germline V gene, CDR1 is MDHEN and CDR2 is SYDVKM. The CDR3 here is CASSYYRGSYEQYF. In DNA form, the CDR3 reads TGTGCCAGCAGTTATTACAGGGGCTCCTACGAGCAGTACTTC.

This clone was observed once. The genes are TRBV6-5 and TRBJ2-5; D remains unclear. V lost 6 bases and J lost 3, with 2 bases in between. Germline CDR1 and CDR2: MNHEY and SVGAGI. The CDR3 runs to 10 residues. The CDR3 nucleotides read TGTGCCAGCAGAAAAGAGACCCAGTACTTC. It encodes CASRKETQYF.